This T cell receptor beta chain was sequenced during a study of radiotherapy plus CTLA-4 blockade in lung cancer. With 0 bases removed from V and 3 bases from J, the gap between germline ends came to 12 bases. CDR1 and CDR2 (germline): MNHEY, SVGAGI. The CDR3 length is 16 residues. Some clones are missing from TCRdb's copy, which holds only in-frame ones; the method was immunoSEQ multiplex PCR. This sample carries over 30,000 clones, roughly 73% of them seen once, and the ten largest clones take about 25%. The sample holds one count of this clone. V usage is TRBV6-5 and J usage is TRBJ2-4, with D possibly being TRBD1 (6 bases). The TCR was taken from a human donor with non-small cell lung cancer that progressed on radiotherapy plus ipilimumab. This sample comprised peripheral blood, obtained from a patient treated with radiotherapy plus ipilimumab. CDR3: CASSYSWGRGKNIQYF. As DNA, the CDR3 is TGTGCCAGCAGTTACTCGTGGGGGCGCGGCAAAAACATTCAGTACTTC.